This T cell receptor beta chain comes out of a study of shared clonotypes between healthy human individuals. V lost 6 bases, J lost 0 bases, and 9 bases lay in between. Looked up from germline, CDR1 is KGHSH and CDR2 is LQKENI. The CDR3 is made up of 14 amino acids. TCRdb's copy holds only in-frame clones and misses some; the assay was immunoSEQ multiplex PCR. The repertoire holds fewer than 1.8 million clones, with 98% as singletons. The TCR originated in a man aged 25-45 years in good health. The chain is built from TRBV18 and TRBJ1-5; D possibly corresponds to TRBD1 (5 bases). The material sequenced was naive CD4+ T cells sorted from blood. The subset here: CD45RA+ positively selected. Here the CDR3 reads CASSPTVSNQPQHF. The DNA of the CDR3 is TGTGCCAGCTCCCCGACAGTTAGCAATCAGCCCCAGCATTTT.